These T cell receptor beta chains were read from a single sample in a study of blood T cell repertoires in COVID-19. Sequencing was performed with immunoSEQ multiplex PCR; in TCRdb, only in-frame clones are kept and a portion is missing. The data hold about 150,000 clones, with about 91% observed a single time. What was sequenced was peripheral blood. Every receptor here comes from a woman aged 45-65 years with acute or convalescent COVID-19. CDR3s include the opening cysteine and the closing phenylalanine or tryptophan. A D gene is named only where the DNA matches it firmly. Where a row states a size, it is once, few, many or the class of an expanded clone; other rows omit it.

cdr3_aa cdr3_nt clone_size v_call d_call j_call
CASSIGSRGPYEQYF TGTGCCAGCAGCATCGGTAGTAGGGGCCCCTACGAGCAGTACTTC - TRBV6-4 - TRBJ2-7
CASSLAPRTGQETQYF TGCGCCAGCAGCTTGGCCCCCCGGACAGGCCAAGAGACCCAGTACTTC - TRBV5-1 TRBD1 TRBJ2-5
CASSLTQIYEQYF TGTGCCAGCAGCTTAACGCAGATTTACGAGCAGTACTTC once TRBV7-8 - TRBJ2-7
CVQQLVAFF TGTGTCCAGCAACTAGTAGCTTTCTTT once TRBV2 - TRBJ1-1
CASSYSSLAGGYEQFF TGTGCCAGCAGTTACTCGAGCCTAGCGGGAGGTTATGAGCAGTTCTTC - TRBV6-2/TRBV6-3 TRBD2 TRBJ2-1
CASSRDTSYEQYF TGTGCCAGCAGTAGGGACACCTCCTACGAGCAGTACTTC once TRBV27 - TRBJ2-7
CASGLVIRQGSTDTQYF TGTGCTAGTGGTTTGGTTATAAGACAGGGGAGCACAGATACGCAGTATTTT - TRBV12-5 TRBD1 TRBJ2-3
CASSLSRVGGETQYF TGTGCCAGCAGCTTAAGCAGGGTCGGAGGGGAGACCCAGTACTTC - TRBV7-3 - TRBJ2-5
CASSVSGGSSSYNEQFF TGTGCCAGCAGTGTTAGCGGGGGGTCCAGCTCCTACAATGAGCAGTTCTTC - TRBV25-1 TRBD2 TRBJ2-1
CASSEAGTSDTWGETQYF TGTGCCAGCAGTGAGGCCGGGACTAGCGATACCTGGGGAGAGACCCAGTACTTC - TRBV6-1 TRBD2 TRBJ2-5
CATSRDRGDGYTF TGTGCCACCAGCAGAGATCGGGGGGATGGCTACACCTTC - TRBV15 - TRBJ1-2
CALRGAGAYEQYF TGTGCCCTAAGGGGAGCAGGGGCCTACGAGCAGTACTTC - TRBV5-4 - TRBJ2-7
CATSSGGAGSSYGYTF TGTGCCACCAGTTCAGGGGGCGCCGGAAGTTCCTATGGCTACACCTTC - TRBV24-1 TRBD1 TRBJ1-2
CAWTRTGQEPNYGYTF TGTGCCTGGACCCGAACGGGACAGGAGCCTAACTATGGCTACACCTTC - TRBV30 TRBD1 TRBJ1-2
CASSWVGRTDTQYF TGTGCCAGCAGTTGGGTGGGGCGGACAGATACGCAGTATTTT - TRBV27 - TRBJ2-3
CASSGGSLVNTGELFF TGCGCCAGCAGTGGCGGGAGTCTCGTGAACACCGGGGAGCTGTTTTTT - TRBV5-1 TRBD2 TRBJ2-2
CASSQAWTGYEKLFF TGTGCCAGCAGCCAAGCCTGGACAGGTTATGAAAAACTGTTTTTT - TRBV3-1/TRBV3-2 TRBD1 TRBJ1-4
CATSDLGDSGANVLTF TGTGCCACCAGTGATTTAGGGGACTCTGGGGCCAACGTCCTGACTTTC - TRBV24-1 - TRBJ2-6
CASSQKGRRNTEAFF TGTGCCAGCAGCCAAAAGGGGAGGAGGAACACTGAAGCTTTCTTT - TRBV4-2 - TRBJ1-1
CATPGQKTLLNEKLFF TGTGCCACTCCGGGACAGAAAACATTGCTTAATGAAAAACTGTTTTTT - TRBV19 TRBD1 TRBJ1-4
CASWGDGTEAFF TGTGCCAGCTGGGGGGACGGGACTGAAGCTTTCTTT - TRBV12-3/TRBV12-4 - TRBJ1-1
CASSAHGQVNYGYTF TGTGCCAGCAGCGCCCACGGACAGGTGAACTATGGCTACACCTTC - TRBV9 TRBD1 TRBJ1-2
CAINTGQGDTEAFF TGTGCCATCAATACGGGACAGGGGGATACTGAAGCTTTCTTT - TRBV10-3 TRBD1 TRBJ1-1
CASSLTVTTADTGELFF TGTGCCAGCAGCTTAACCGTCACTACCGCGGACACCGGGGAGCTGTTTTTT - TRBV7-3 - TRBJ2-2
CASSRGWNTEAFF TGTGCCAGCAGCCGAGGTTGGAACACTGAAGCTTTCTTT - TRBV11-1 - TRBJ1-1
CASRLFNTGELFF TGTGCCAGCAGGTTATTTAACACCGGGGAGCTGTTTTTT once TRBV4-2 - TRBJ2-2
CASYPGRDYGYTF TGTGCCAGCTACCCGGGCAGGGACTATGGCTACACCTTC once TRBV2 - TRBJ1-2
CASSRWGGELDTEAFF TGCGCCAGCAGCCGATGGGGGGGCGAGCTGGACACTGAAGCTTTCTTT - TRBV5-1 - TRBJ1-1
CASTPLWDRADEQFF TGTGCCAGTACCCCGCTTTGGGACAGGGCGGATGAGCAGTTCTTC - TRBV2 TRBD1 TRBJ2-1
CASRPGTSATYEQYF TGTGCCAGTAGGCCCGGGACTAGCGCAACCTACGAGCAGTACTTC - TRBV19 TRBD2 TRBJ2-7
CASSLRQGSTGELFF TGTGCCAGCTCACTTAGACAGGGAAGCACCGGGGAGCTGTTTTTT once TRBV18 TRBD1 TRBJ2-2
CASSLSQGAAYEQYF TGTGCCAGCAGCTTAAGCCAGGGGGCCGCCTACGAGCAGTACTTC - TRBV7-3 TRBD1 TRBJ2-7
CASSRAGTANQPQHF TGTGCCAGCAGTCGTGCCGGGACTGCTAATCAGCCCCAGCATTTT - TRBV6-5 - TRBJ1-5